The TCR beta chain described here comes from a study of cytomegalovirus exposure and HLA in healthy donors. Study details: Unique TCRs numbering 75 million to 95 million, obtained from HLA-typed donors, made up an early data release. Study-level findings and limits: It was assumed in the presence/absence analyses that sequencing depth was roughly uniform across donors.

CDR1 is MDHEN, CDR2 SYDVKM, per germline. The CDR3 has 12 residues. The V end lost 3 bases, the J end lost 4 bases, and 6 bases lay between the germline ends. To note about this clone: Its target is not known.

Amplification used 60 Vbeta primers and 13 Jbeta primers. Only in-frame clones appear in the TCRdb table, and some are missing; sequencing was by immunoSEQ multiplex PCR. The sample has 150,000 or so clones, and its top ten clones hold about 1.6%. Sequenced sample: PBMCs. V and J are TRBV28 and TRBJ1-2; D remains unclear. This TCR derives from a woman aged 45 to 65 in good health and CMV-seronegative. CDR3 in DNA: TGTGCCAGCAGTTTCGTTCTCTATGGCTACACCTTC. The encoded protein is CASSFVLYGYTF.